This TCR beta chain is from a study of identical twins. TCRdb passed the 5' RACE reads through MiXCR, listing each CDR3 protein once. Among 250,000 or so distinct CDR3 sequences listed, about 8.3% were seen once. From germline, CDR1 is SGHTA and CDR2 FQGTGA. The germline V and J ends were trimmed by 6 bases and 2 bases, with 9 bases remaining between them. This CDR3 is 13 amino acids long. Another study also made use of these data, one on yellow fever vaccine responses in identical twins.

The chain has TRBV7-3 and TRBJ2-3; possibly TRBD2 for D (5 bases). The specimen was CD8+ T cells sorted from blood. The clonotype originates from a woman aged 18-30 years in good health. The CDR3 protein is CASRDSATDTQYF. DNA of the CDR3: TGTGCCAGCAGGGACTCAGCCACAGATACGCAGTATTTT.